The clone carrying this T cell receptor (beta chain) was counted once. As yet, its antigen is unknown. The CDR3 runs to 15 residues. V was shortened by 0 bases and J by 4 bases, with 13 bases between the two germline ends. Germline CDR1 reads MNHEY; CDR2 reads SMNVEV (reference sequence). The patients had HPV-negative, locally advanced oral cavity squamous cell carcinoma. Blood cells were analyzed directly, without culture or expansion. This specimen comes from a study of neoadjuvant anti-PD-1 for oral cavity cancer. Study findings and constraints: Pretreatment Treg/Th17 ratio correlated inversely with post-treatment tumor clonality.

The table came from immunoSEQ multiplex PCR; TCRdb's copy has only in-frame clones and leaves some out. Among just over 14,000 clones listed, about 67% were seen once. The sequence derives from a person aged 40 to 85 with oral cavity squamous cell carcinoma. The V call is TRBV27, the J call TRBJ2-7; perhaps TRBD2 as D (6 bases). The sample was PBMCs, taken before nivolumab (anti-PD-1) treatment. The CDR3, as DNA: TGTGCCAGCAGTTTATCGGTGGGAGGAAGTTACGAGCAGTACTTC. Its protein product is CASSLSVGGSYEQYF.